The next 11 T cell receptor beta chains were all read from a single sample in a study of shared clonotypes between healthy human individuals. Produced via immunoSEQ multiplex PCR; TCRdb's table is partial and in-frame only. The table includes over 100,000 clones, approximately 70% detected once. The sequenced sample consisted of memory CD8+ T cells sorted from blood. Subset here: CD45RO+ cells pooled with CCR7-negative TemRA cells. These receptors were obtained from a woman in her twenties or thirties in good health.

The chain links TRBV30 to TRBJ2-5; no clear D gene. The germline V and J ends were trimmed by 2 bases and 4 bases, with 17 bases remaining between them. This CDR3 is built from 15 residues. The germline V gene encodes CDR1 GTSNPN and CDR2 SVGIG (reference sequence). The CDR3 region has the DNA TGTGCCTGGAGTAGGATTGGGGTGTCAGGAGAGACCCAGTACTTC. Amino acids: CAWSRIGVSGETQYF.

This clone was seen a handful of times. The genes are TRBV18 and TRBJ2-7; weak D call: TRBD1 (6 bases). V was trimmed by 3 bases and J by 4 bases, leaving 16 bases between them. The CDR3 totals 15 residues. The germline gives CDR1 KGHSH, CDR2 LQKENI. The CDR3 protein is CASSPQGQKSYEQYF. CDR3 DNA: TGTGCCAGCTCACCTCAGGGGCAGAAAAGTTACGAGCAGTACTTC.

This clone was seen more than once but under ten times. The chain couples TRBV2 to TRBJ2-2; D possibly corresponds to TRBD1 (5 bases). This CDR3 has 13 residues. V was cut by 8 bases and J by 5 bases, with 12 bases left in between. CDR1 is SNHLY, CDR2 FYNNEI, per germline. The CDR3 DNA follows: TGTGCCAGCCGCAGGGAAACAACCGGGGAGCTGTTTTTT. Translation: CASRRETTGELFF.

The chain recombines TRBV5-6 with TRBJ2-7, with D possibly matching TRBD1 (5 bases). Germline V gene lookup returns CDR1 SGHDT and CDR2 YYEEEE. The CDR3 consists of 17 residues. V was clipped by 0 bases and J by 6 bases, with 22 bases between them. In DNA form, the CDR3 reads TGTGCCAGCAGCTTGGGGACACAACTGAGACCCCTACGCGAGCAGTACTTC. Translated, it gives CASSLGTQLRPLREQYF.

V gene TRBV7-8 combines with J gene TRBJ2-1, with D possibly TRBD2 on 5 matching bases. Germline CDR1 is SGHVS and CDR2 is FQNEAQ. Trimming removed 5 bases at V and 8 bases at J, with 19 bases between. The CDR3 covers 15 residues. The CDR3 sequence: CASSRFVAKGDEQFF. CDR3 DNA: TGTGCCAGCAGCCGATTTGTAGCGAAAGGCGATGAGCAGTTCTTC. The full variable domain, with the rest looked up from reference TRBV7-8 and TRBJ2-1, is GAGVSQSPRYKVAKRGQDVALRCDPISGHVSLFWYQQALGQGPEFLTYFQNEAQLDKSGLPSDRFFAERPEGSVSTLKIQRTQQEDSAVYLCASSRFVAKGDEQFFGPGTRLTVL.

The chain recombines TRBV11-1 with TRBJ1-2; D not certain. Germline CDR1 is SGHAT and CDR2 is FQDESV (reference sequence). CDR3 length equals 12 residues. Deletions cut 4 bases from V and 8 bases from J, with 11 bases between. Written as DNA, the CDR3 is TGTGCCAGCAGCTGGGAAGGGAAAGGCTACACCTTC. It codes for CASSWEGKGYTF.

This sequence joins TRBV5-6 and TRBJ1-2, with 9 bases fitting TRBD1. Germline V CDR1 and CDR2: SGHDT, YYEEEE. The CDR3 runs 15 residues. With V trimmed by 1 base and J by 6 bases, 7 bases remained unmatched. The CDR3 nucleotides are TGTGCCAGCAGCTTGCTGGGACAGGGCCTGGATGGCTACACCTTC. This gives the protein CASSLLGQGLDGYTF. Filled out from reference TRBV5-6 and TRBJ1-2, the complete variable domain reads DAGVTQSPTHLIKTRGQQVTLRCSPKSGHDTVSWYQQALGQGPQFIFQYYEEEERQRGNFPDRFSGHQFPNYSSELNVNALLLGDSALYLCASSLLGQGLDGYTFGSGTRLTVV.

The chain links TRBV4-1 to TRBJ2-5; D gene unclear. The CDR3 extends over 13 amino acids. The germline gives CDR1 MGHRA, CDR2 YSYEKL. V was pared by 4 bases and J by 9 bases, with 15 bases between. For the CDR3, the DNA is TGCGCCAGCAGCCCTTACACCCATCGGGCCCAGTACTTC. Translation gives CASSPYTHRAQYF.

V and J are TRBV20-1 and TRBJ1-2, with D unresolved. Trimming took off 5 bases at V and 8 bases at J, with 6 bases between the two ends. The CDR3 totals 9 residues. Germline CDR1 is DFQATT and CDR2 is SNEGSKA (reference sequence). This CDR3 reads CSALWGYTF. As DNA, the CDR3 is TGCAGTGCTCTTTGGGGCTACACCTTC.

This chain connects TRBV28 to TRBJ2-5, with TRBD2 identical over 9 bases. With V trimmed by 2 bases and J by 1 base, 2 bases remained unmatched. From germline, CDR1 is MDHEN and CDR2 SYDVKM. The CDR3 is 15 amino acids. CDR3 coding DNA: TGTGCCAGCAGTTTACTAGCGGGATTCCAAGAGACCCAGTACTTC. This codes for CASSLLAGFQETQYF.

This clone has more than one count but fewer than ten. The chain uses TRBV6-4 and TRBJ2-1; TRBD1 matches at 7 bases. CDR3 length: 13 residues. The germline V gene encodes CDR1 MRHNA and CDR2 SNTAGT. Trimming took 2 bases from V and 9 from J; bases not matched to a gene: 4. This CDR3 is CASSDQGVGEQFF. The CDR3 coding sequence is TGTGCCAGCAGTGACCAGGGGGTAGGTGAGCAGTTCTTC.